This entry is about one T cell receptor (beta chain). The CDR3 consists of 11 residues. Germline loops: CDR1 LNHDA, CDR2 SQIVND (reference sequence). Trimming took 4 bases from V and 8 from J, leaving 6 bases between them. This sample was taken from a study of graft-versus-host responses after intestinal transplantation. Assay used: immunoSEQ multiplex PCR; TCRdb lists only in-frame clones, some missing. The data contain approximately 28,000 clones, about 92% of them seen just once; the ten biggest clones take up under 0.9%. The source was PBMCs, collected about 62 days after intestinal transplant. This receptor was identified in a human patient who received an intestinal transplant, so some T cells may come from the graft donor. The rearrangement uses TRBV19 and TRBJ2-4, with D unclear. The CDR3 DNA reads TGTGCCAGTAGTACTTGGGACATTCAGTACTTC. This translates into CASSTWDIQYF. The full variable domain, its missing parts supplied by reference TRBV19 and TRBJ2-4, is DGGITQSPKYLFRKEGQNVTLSCEQNLNHDAMYWYRQDPGQGLRLIYYSQIVNDFQKGDIAEGYSVSREKKESFPLTVTSAQKNPTAFYLCASSTWDIQYFGAGTRLSVL.